This T cell receptor beta chain was captured by sequencing in a study of cytomegalovirus exposure and HLA in healthy donors. On the study more broadly: Clustering assigned around 77% of the approximately 400 genotyped donors to the Caucasian-associated ancestry cluster.

With 60 Vbeta and 13 Jbeta primers, the PCR was carried out. Libraries were prepared by immunoSEQ multiplex PCR; TCRdb keeps only in-frame clonotypes and omits some of them. The sample is made up of about 110,000 clones, and the top ten hold about 3.8% of it. As for this clone: Its matching antigen is unknown.

CDR3 length: 20 residues. Losses at the gene ends were 0 bases for V and 2 bases for J; bases not matched to a gene: 11. Looked up from germline, CDR1 is LGHNA and CDR2 is YNFKEQ. Points from the study as a whole: 16,951 TCR beta sequences were associated with HLA alleles at 0.05 false discovery rate in a later analysis. One variant, a missense change in DCLRE1C, was linked in a later analysis to TCR beta V- and J-gene trimming. Data from an earlier analysis indicated that most TCR beta V segments were productive either about 90% or about 30% of the time.

The material sequenced was PBMCs. The receptor was derived from a man between 25 and 39 years old in good health and CMV-seronegative. V and J are TRBV4-2 and TRBJ2-1; the match to TRBD2 covers 12 bases. CDR3 amino acids: CASSQDIVASGGVAYNEQFF. The CDR3, as DNA: TGTGCCAGCAGCCAAGATATCGTGGCTAGCGGGGGGGTAGCCTACAATGAGCAGTTCTTC.